One sample yielded the 3 T cell receptor beta chains listed below, sequenced in a study of blood T cells in healthy people across ages. Primed by a sample-barcoded 5' primer and a J-beta primer mix, a second PCR proceeded for 7 to 11 cycles. TCRdb used MiXCR to reprocess the 5' RACE reads, holding one entry per CDR3 protein. The sample holds about 1.4 million distinct CDR3 sequences, 55% to 75% seen once. The sequenced sample was blood. The origin of the receptors is a man aged 18 to 30 in good health.

J is TRBJ1-6 and V is TRBV14, with D possibly being TRBD1 (6 bases). CDR3 size: 15 residues. V was clipped by 3 bases and J by 7 bases, with 13 bases between them. CDR1 and CDR2 from the germline V gene are SGHDN and FVKESK. The CDR3 is CASSQAQGRNSPLHF. CDR3 DNA: TGTGCCAGCAGCCAGGCACAGGGACGCAATTCACCCCTCCACTTT.

The rearrangement uses TRBV6-2 or TRBV6-3 and TRBJ2-7; 13 bases map to TRBD2. The V segment lost 7 bases and the J segment 3 bases; nucleotides outside the gene matches: 3. Germline assignment: CDR1 MNHEY and CDR2 SVGEGT. This CDR3 region has 14 residues. CDR3: CASIRTSGGYEQYF. CDR3 coding DNA: TGTGCCAGCATCCGGACTAGCGGGGGCTACGAGCAGTACTTC.

This clonotype has at least ten counts. This chain joins TRBV4-3 and TRBJ2-7, with 7 bases matching TRBD2. J was trimmed by 7 bases and V by 0 bases; bases with no gene match: 3. CDR1 is LGHNA, CDR2 YSLEER, per germline. The CDR3 spans 13 residues. The CDR3 nucleotides read TGCGCCAGCAGCCAAGATTCGGGGGGAGAGCAGTACTTC. It is translated as CASSQDSGGEQYF.